The clone carrying this TCR beta chain showed up just once. At one of its ends the junction is not consistent with the germline gene, which may arise from a read error. These data belong to a study of cytomegalovirus exposure and HLA in healthy donors. CDR3 length: 14 residues. Germline V lookup: CDR1 SGHAT, CDR2 FQNNGV. The PCR used 60 Vbeta and 13 Jbeta primers. Measured with immunoSEQ multiplex PCR; TCRdb has only the in-frame clones, and not every one. Seen here are roughly 200,000 clones, about 89% observed once, and the top ten hold around 1%. The chain is built from TRBV11-2 and TRBJ2-5; 12 positions agree with TRBD2. Sequencing input: PBMCs. This receptor was identified in a woman aged 18-29 years in good health and CMV-seronegative. The CDR3 bases are TGTGTCAGCAGCTCCACTAGCGGGAGGATGACCCAGTACTTC. It specifies CVSSSTSGRMTQYF.